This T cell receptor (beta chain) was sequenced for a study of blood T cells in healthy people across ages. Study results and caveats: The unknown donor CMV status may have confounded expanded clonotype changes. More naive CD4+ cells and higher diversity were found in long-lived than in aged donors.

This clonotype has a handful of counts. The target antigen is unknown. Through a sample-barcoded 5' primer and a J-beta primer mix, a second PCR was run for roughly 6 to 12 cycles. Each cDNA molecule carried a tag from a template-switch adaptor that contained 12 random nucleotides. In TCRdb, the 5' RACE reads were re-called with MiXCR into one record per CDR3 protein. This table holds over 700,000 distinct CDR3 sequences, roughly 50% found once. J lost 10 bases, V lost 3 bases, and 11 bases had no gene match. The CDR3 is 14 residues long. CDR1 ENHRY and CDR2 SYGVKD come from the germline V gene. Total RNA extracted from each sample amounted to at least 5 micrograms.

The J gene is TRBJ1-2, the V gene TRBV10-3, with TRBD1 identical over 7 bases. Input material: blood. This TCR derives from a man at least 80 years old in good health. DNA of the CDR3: TGTGCCATCAGTGACCCAGGACAGGCAGATTACTACACCTTC. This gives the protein CAISDPGQADYYTF.